These 29 T cell receptor beta chains were all obtained from the same sample, sequenced in a study of Ad26.COV2.S vaccination and SARS-CoV-2 variants. The protocol was immunoSEQ multiplex PCR, while the TCRdb copy is restricted to in-frame clones and leaves out a portion. The sample lists over 400,000 clones; less than 95% were seen once. Treatment: 15 to 20 received Ad26.COV2.S at low or high dose, single or two shots; five or six received placebo; per-sample allocation not given. Material that was analyzed had been drawn on day 63 after the first vaccine or placebo injection. Specimen: peripheral blood, collected in a trial of Ad26.COV2.S vaccine versus placebo. The origin of the receptors is a person aged 18-65 years who received the Ad26.COV2.S COVID-19 vaccine or a placebo.

Only one count was recorded for this clone. The V and J genes are TRBV29-1 and TRBJ2-7; 9 nucleotides match TRBD2. Germline assignment: CDR1 SQVTM and CDR2 ANQGSEA. This CDR3 is 14 amino acids long. J gave up 6 bases and V 4 bases, and 10 bases lay outside the gene matches. The CDR3: CSVGGGRAFSEQYF. The CDR3 nucleotides read TGCAGCGTTGGGGGCGGGAGGGCCTTTTCCGAGCAGTACTTC.

J is TRBJ2-2 and V is TRBV29-1, with a tentative D call TRBD2 (6 bases). The germline CDR1 and CDR2 sequences are SQVTM and ANQGSEA. The CDR3 consists of 14 residues. V lost 7 bases, J lost 4 bases, and 16 bases lay in between. The CDR3 DNA sequence: TGCAGCGCCCTCGGAGGGTCCGGCACCGGGGAGCTGTTTTTT. This gives the protein CSALGGSGTGELFF.

V is TRBV11-2 and J is TRBJ2-3; D possibly corresponds to TRBD2 (5 bases). CDR1 SGHAT and CDR2 FQNNGV come from the germline V gene. The V end was cut by 0 bases, the J end by 5 bases, with 6 bases between. This CDR3 is built from 13 residues. CDR3 coding DNA: TGTGCCAGCAGCTTAGATCGGGGAGATACGCAGTATTTT. It encodes CASSLDRGDTQYF. Variable domain in full (rest from reference TRBV11-2 and TRBJ2-3): EAGVAQSPRYKIIEKRQSVAFWCNPISGHATLYWYQQILGQGPKLLIQFQNNGVVDDSQLPKDRFSAERLKGVDSTLKIQPAKLEDSAVYLCASSLDRGDTQYFGPGTRLTVL.

This clone was detected only a few times. The genes are TRBV29-1 and TRBJ1-1; TRBD1 matches at 9 bases. CDR1 and CDR2 from the germline V gene are SQVTM and ANQGSEA. V shed 7 bases and J 5 bases; nucleotides not matched to a gene: 8. The length of the CDR3 is 13 residues. The CDR3 bases are TGCAGCGCACGAACGGGACAGGGTACTGAAGCTTTCTTT. Amino acids: CSARTGQGTEAFF.

This chain connects TRBV9 to TRBJ1-4; 7 nucleotides align to TRBD1. The CDR3 sequence is 14 residues long. The trim removed 2 bases at V and 4 bases at J, leaving 2 bases unmatched. Germline CDR1 reads SGDLS; CDR2 reads YYNGEE. The CDR3 DNA reads TGTGCCAGCAGCGTTGGGACAGATAATGAAAAACTGTTTTTT. This sequence encodes CASSVGTDNEKLFF.

The chain has TRBV4-2 and TRBJ2-7; TRBD2 might be the D (6 bases). The CDR3 contains 17 residues. From germline, CDR1 is LGHNA and CDR2 YNFKEQ. V lost 3 bases to trimming and J lost 4 bases, with 22 bases between them. The CDR3 spells CASSQLRGEAQGYEQYF. DNA for the CDR3: TGTGCCAGCAGCCAGCTGCGTGGGGAGGCCCAAGGTTACGAGCAGTACTTC.

The chain recombines TRBV20-1 with TRBJ2-1; D gene unclear. The CDR3 totals 12 residues. Trimming shortened V by 3 bases and J by 4 bases, and 7 bases separated the two germline ends. Germline V gene lookup returns CDR1 DFQATT and CDR2 SNEGSKA (reference sequence). The CDR3 spells CSASPHYNEQFF. The CDR3 DNA follows: TGCAGTGCTAGTCCCCATTACAATGAGCAGTTCTTC.

CDR3 residues: CASSIDRDRGGTGELFF. The CDR3, as DNA: TGCGCCAGCAGCATCGACCGGGACAGGGGAGGCACCGGGGAGCTGTTTTTT. The chain links TRBV5-1 to TRBJ2-2; 10 nucleotides align to TRBD1. This CDR3 has 17 amino acids. V lost 4 bases to trimming and J lost 4 bases; unmatched junction nucleotides: 10. Germline V gene data show CDR1 as SGHRS and CDR2 as YFSETQ. The whole variable domain, filled in from reference TRBV5-1 and TRBJ2-2, reads KAGVTQTPRYLIKTRGQQVTLSCSPISGHRSVSWYQQTPGQGLQFLFEYFSETQRNKGNFPGRFSGRQFSNSRSEMNVSTLELGDSALYLCASSIDRDRGGTGELFFGEGSRLTVL.

The V call is TRBV14, the J call TRBJ2-7; tentatively, D is TRBD1 or TRBD2 (5 bases each). The CDR3 length is 13 residues. The ends were cut back, 1 base at V and 5 bases at J, with 9 bases in the middle. Germline V gives CDR1 SGHDN, CDR2 FVKESK. CDR3 nucleotides: TGTGCCAGCAGCCAAGGGGACGCGCACGAGCAGTACTTC. As protein: CASSQGDAHEQYF.

This chain uses TRBV6-2 or TRBV6-3 with TRBJ2-5, with D tentatively TRBD1 (6 bases). CDR1 and CDR2 from the germline V gene are MNHEY and SVGEGT. The germline V and J ends were trimmed by 6 bases and 3 bases, with 20 bases remaining between them. The CDR3 totals 16 residues. This chain's CDR3 is CASSALTGWAKETQYF. DNA for the CDR3: TGTGCCAGCAGCGCGCTCACAGGGTGGGCCAAAGAGACCCAGTACTTC.

DNA for the CDR3: TGTGCCAGCAGCCTCGGTAGGACTGAAGCTTTCTTT. Its translation: CASSLGRTEAFF. The chain recombines TRBV14 with TRBJ1-1; no clear D gene. Looked up from germline, CDR1 is SGHDN and CDR2 is FVKESK. This CDR3 spans 12 amino acids. V lost 4 bases, J lost 5 bases, and 8 bases lay in between.

The gene calls are TRBV29-1 and TRBJ2-3, with unresolved D. CDR1 and CDR2 (germline): SQVTM, ANQGSEA. Trimming stripped 6 bases from V and 3 bases from J, with 10 bases between. The CDR3 totals 12 residues. CDR3: CSVVWGTDTQYF. DNA for the CDR3: TGCAGCGTCGTATGGGGTACAGATACGCAGTATTTT.

This chain connects TRBV9 to TRBJ2-3; 11 bases line up with TRBD2. This CDR3 is 17 amino acids long. Trimming at V came to 0 bases and at J to 5 bases, leaving 8 bases not matched to a gene. Per the germline V gene, CDR1 is SGDLS and CDR2 is YYNGEE. CDR3 DNA sequence: TGTGCCAGCAGCGTAGTGACTAGCGGGAAGGGGAAAGATACGCAGTATTTT. It translates to CASSVVTSGKGKDTQYF.

This chain uses TRBV28 with TRBJ2-1, with 8 nucleotides matching TRBD2. Germline V gene lookup returns CDR1 MDHEN and CDR2 SYDVKM. The V gene end was trimmed by 3 bases and the J gene end by 2 bases; junction bases not matched to a gene: 3. CDR3 length equals 15 residues. The CDR3 DNA is TGTGCCAGCAGTTTCGCGGGGGGCCCCTACAATGAGCAGTTCTTC. This translates into CASSFAGGPYNEQFF.

The chain is built from TRBV23-1 and TRBJ2-2; D remains ambiguous. TRBV23-1 is given ORF status, its function remaining uncertain. This CDR3 is 14 amino acids long. V was trimmed by 4 bases and J by 3 bases, leaving 9 bases between them. CDR3 amino acids: CASSLKEDTGELFF. In DNA, the CDR3 is TGCGCCAGCAGTCTGAAAGAGGACACCGGGGAGCTGTTTTTT.

This chain links TRBV6-1 with TRBJ2-7, with D uncertain. Trimming left V 2 bases short and J 12 bases short, with 11 bases between. The CDR3 loop spans 11 amino acids. Germline loops: CDR1 MNHNS, CDR2 SASEGT. The CDR3 coding sequence is TGTGCCAGCAGTGAATTGCCGACTTGGTACTTC. The encoded protein is CASSELPTWYF.

The V and J genes are TRBV5-1 and TRBJ2-5, with unresolved D. Germline V gene data show CDR1 as SGHRS and CDR2 as YFSETQ. The CDR3 has 13 residues. V lost 1 base and J 1 base, leaving 5 bases between the germline ends. The CDR3 reads CASSLPGQETQYF. CDR3 nucleotides: TGCGCCAGCAGCTTGCCCGGCCAAGAGACCCAGTACTTC.

In nucleotides, the CDR3 is TGTGCCAGCAGTCCCCTGTCGTATTCACCCCTCCACTTT. Encoded protein: CASSPLSYSPLHF. The J gene is TRBJ1-6, the V gene TRBV27, with no clear D. This CDR3 is 13 amino acids long. Between the trimmed V and J ends, which lost 5 bases and 8 bases, there was a span of 10 bases. Germline V gives CDR1 MNHEY, CDR2 SMNVEV (reference sequence).

The CDR3 region has the DNA TGTGCCAGCAGTCTATATAGCTCCGCGTACGAGCAGTACTTC. Amino acids: CASSLYSSAYEQYF. The V and J genes are TRBV28 and TRBJ2-7; D gene unclear. With 5 bases removed from V and 4 bases from J, the gap between germline ends came to 15 bases. The germline V gene encodes CDR1 MDHEN and CDR2 SYDVKM. This CDR3 is built from 14 residues. The variable domain in full, with the rest retrieved from reference TRBV28 and TRBJ2-7, is DVKVTQSSRYLVKRTGEKVFLECVQDMDHENMFWYRQDPGLGLRLIYFSYDVKMKEKGDIPEGYSVSREKKERFSLILESASTNQTSMYLCASSLYSSAYEQYFGPGTRLTVT.

The CDR3 protein is CATSRETAGALNEQFF. The CDR3 DNA reads TGTGCCACCAGCAGAGAAACAGCGGGAGCTCTTAATGAGCAGTTCTTC. The chain couples TRBV15 to TRBJ2-1; 8 positions match TRBD2. Germline V gene lookup returns CDR1 LNHNV and CDR2 YYDKDF (reference sequence). V dropped 0 bases and J dropped 7; count of bases not matched to a gene: 8. The length of the CDR3 is 16 residues. Full variable domain (outside the CDR3, taken from reference TRBV15 and TRBJ2-1): DAMVIQNPRYQVTQFGKPVTLSCSQTLNHNVMYWYQQKSSQAPKLLFHYYDKDFNNEADTPDNFQSRRPNTSFCFLDIRSPGLGDTAMYLCATSRETAGALNEQFFGPGTRLTVL.

CDR3 amino acids: CASSEEREGYDTQYF. CDR3 DNA: TGTGCCAGCAGTGAAGAGAGAGAGGGTTACGATACGCAGTATTTT. The chain recombines TRBV2 with TRBJ2-3; D may be TRBD2 (5 bases). V was clipped by 1 base and J by 6 bases, with 14 bases between them. The CDR3 contains 15 residues. Germline-derived CDR1 and CDR2 are SNHLY and FYNNEI.

The chain links TRBV11-3 to TRBJ2-3, with 7 positions matching TRBD2. V gave up 8 bases and J gave up 2 bases; unmatched junction bases: 4. Germline V gives CDR1 SGHNT, CDR2 YENEEA. The CDR3 is 13 amino acids. DNA of the CDR3: TGTGCCAGCGGCCGGGGGGACACAGATACGCAGTATTTT. Amino acid sequence: CASGRGDTDTQYF.

This clone has just a few counts. The chain uses TRBV3-1 (or the pseudogene TRBV3-2) and TRBJ1-5; maybe TRBD1 (5 bases). The length of the CDR3 is 14 residues. Trimming stripped 1 base from V and 7 bases from J, with 11 bases between. Germline V gene sequence: CDR1 LGHDT, CDR2 YNNKEL (reference sequence). CDR3 protein: CASSQGRQFQPQHF. DNA of the CDR3: TGTGCCAGCAGCCAAGGTAGACAGTTCCAGCCCCAGCATTTT.

A word on this clone: This sample includes further DNA sequences coding for the same CDR3. The J gene is TRBJ1-5, the V gene TRBV27; D perhaps matches TRBD1 (5 bases). Germline V gene data show CDR1 as MNHEY and CDR2 as SMNVEV (reference sequence). This CDR3 has 13 amino acids. Trimming stripped 3 bases from V and 2 bases from J, with 5 bases between. CDR3 sequence reads: CASSLGRNQPQHF. DNA for the CDR3: TGTGCCAGCAGTTTGGGGCGCAATCAGCCCCAGCATTTT.

V is TRBV28 and J is TRBJ1-6; TRBD1 aligns across 10 bases. V lost 11 bases and J lost 8; bases outside the gene matches: 3. CDR1 is MDHEN, CDR2 SYDVKM, per germline. This CDR3 is built from 12 residues. CDR3 sequence (DNA): TGTGCCGCCGGACAGGGGGATTCACCCCTCCACTTT. Its protein product is CAAGQGDSPLHF. Full variable domain (missing parts from reference TRBV28 and TRBJ1-6): DVKVTQSSRYLVKRTGEKVFLECVQDMDHENMFWYRQDPGLGLRLIYFSYDVKMKEKGDIPEGYSVSREKKERFSLILESASTNQTSMYLCAAGQGDSPLHFGNGTRLTVT.

In nucleotides, the CDR3 is TGTGCCAGCAGTTTGTGGCAGGGCGGCTACACCTTC. Protein: CASSLWQGGYTF. The chain is built from TRBV28 and TRBJ1-2; the D gene is possibly TRBD1 (5 bases). Germline V CDR1 and CDR2: MDHEN, SYDVKM. Trimming cost V 3 bases and J 8 bases, with 10 bases left between them. The CDR3 sequence is 12 residues long.

The gene calls are TRBV28 and TRBJ2-2, with D uncertain. Germline-derived CDR1 and CDR2 are MDHEN and SYDVKM. The CDR3 consists of 15 residues. V was cut by 5 bases and J by 1 base, with 11 bases left in between. The CDR3 loop is CASSPIDLNTGELFF. The CDR3 DNA reads as TGTGCCAGCAGTCCGATCGACTTGAACACCGGGGAGCTGTTTTTT. Using reference TRBV28 and TRBJ2-2 for the parts outside the CDR3, the full variable domain is DVKVTQSSRYLVKRTGEKVFLECVQDMDHENMFWYRQDPGLGLRLIYFSYDVKMKEKGDIPEGYSVSREKKERFSLILESASTNQTSMYLCASSPIDLNTGELFFGEGSRLTVL.

V and J are TRBV4-1 and TRBJ2-5; TRBD2 aligns across 10 bases. Germline CDR1 is MGHRA and CDR2 is YSYEKL. The CDR3 is 17 residues long. The junction had 12 bases not matched to a gene; V was cut back by 3 bases and J by 5 bases. CDR3 in DNA: TGCGCCAGCAGCCAGTACCCTGAAACTAGCGGGACCGAGACCCAGTACTTC. It encodes CASSQYPETSGTETQYF.

There are many counts of this clone. The chain is built from TRBV24-1 and TRBJ2-5; D is unclear. The V end was cut by 4 bases, the J end by 5 bases, with 10 bases between. In germline, CDR1 is KGHDR, CDR2 SFDVKD. This CDR3 is built from 13 residues. The CDR3 DNA reads as TGTGCCACCAGTGACTACGGCGTGGAGACCCAGTACTTC. Its translation: CATSDYGVETQYF.